This TCR beta chain derives from a study of cytomegalovirus exposure and HLA in healthy donors. About the study: Among about 179 million T cells, an earlier analysis found around 100 million unique TCR beta sequences. Points from the study as a whole: As confirmed in vitro, a few CMV-associated chains were specific for CMV antigens. In a later analysis, V- and J-gene trimming of beta chains associated with a DCLRE1C missense variant, replicated independently.

The V and J ends lost 7 bases and 6 bases respectively, with 7 bases between them. Looked up from germline, CDR1 is DFQATT and CDR2 is SNEGSKA (reference sequence). The CDR3 has 10 residues. Healthy people donating bone marrow made up the donors. As for this clone: What it binds is unknown.

PCR primers comprised 60 Vbeta and 13 Jbeta primers. The table came from immunoSEQ multiplex PCR; TCRdb's copy has only in-frame clones and leaves some out. The sample records 75,000 to 100,000 clones, 65% to 75% being singletons. The chain combines TRBV20-1 with TRBJ2-1; D unresolved. Specimen: PBMCs. The source is a female donor in good health and CMV-seropositive. The CDR3: CSVYGNEQFF. The CDR3 DNA follows: TGCAGTGTTTACGGCAATGAGCAGTTCTTC.